The next 11 T cell receptor beta chains were all read from a single sample in a study of T cell clonality in common variable immunodeficiency. Method: immunoSEQ multiplex PCR; TCRdb's copy keeps in-frame clones and lacks some. The data show fewer than 60,000 clones, none appearing only once, with 2% to 2.5% held by the ten largest. Sample: peripheral blood mononuclear cells. Every receptor here comes from a person aged 18 to 75 in good health.

At least ten counts were recorded for this clone. The CDR3 is cut off 3 residues early in the read; its end comes from the germline J gene. The chain employs TRBV18 and TRBJ1-2; D not certain. The CDR3 loop spans 12 amino acids. The germline V gene encodes CDR1 KGHSH and CDR2 LQKENI. V lost 0 bases and J lost 6, with 5 bases in between. CDR3 bases read: TGTGCCAGCTCACCACCCTCCGATGGC. Its protein is CASSPPSDG. The CDR3 reads in full as CASSPPSDGYTF.

This clone was observed many times. The observed sequence ends 3 residues before the CDR3 terminus, with the missing tail filled in from the germline J gene. The chain joins TRBV20-1 to TRBJ2-3, with 11 bases aligning to TRBD2. Trimming removed 3 bases from V and 1 base from J; junction bases left unmatched: 9. Germline CDR1 is DFQATT and CDR2 is SNEGSKA (reference sequence). The CDR3 length is 17 residues. CDR3 residues: CSARATSGSEGTDTQYF. Incomplete CDR3 DNA: TGCAGTGCTAGGGCCACTAGCGGGAGTGAAGGCACAGATACG.

This clone appeared a few times. Relative to the germline gene, one junction end is altered; a read error may explain this. The read ends 3 residues shy of where the CDR3 ends; the end is completed using the germline J gene. The chain is built from TRBV5-1 and TRBJ2-3; 8 bases agree with TRBD2. This CDR3 has 17 amino acids. Germline V gene sequence: CDR1 SGHRS, CDR2 YFSETQ. The CDR3 bases that were read are TGCCCCAGCAGCCCAACTTTAGCGGGGCTCCACACAGATACG. Its translation: CPSSPTLAGLHTDT. The whole CDR3 sequence reads CPSSPTLAGLHTDTQYF.

In its sample, this clone was seen many times. The CDR3 goes on 3 residues after the read ends, and that part is filled in from the germline J gene. The rearrangement joins TRBV6-1 to TRBJ1-1; D perhaps matches TRBD1 (6 bases). Trimming shortened V by 3 bases and J by 5 bases, and 13 bases separated the two germline ends. This CDR3 region has 14 residues. CDR1 and CDR2 (germline): MNHNS, SASEGT. The CDR3 sequence is CASSDRGGDTEAFF. Partial CDR3 DNA: TGTGCCAGCAGTGACAGGGGAGGGGATACTGAA.

This clone occurred many times. With the read ending 3 residues before the CDR3 end, the germline J gene is used to fill in that end. The chain employs TRBV5-1 and TRBJ2-1; no reliable D call. The ends were cut back, 0 bases at V and 8 bases at J, with 3 bases in the middle. The CDR3 is made up of 11 amino acids. Germline lookup yields CDR1 SGHRS and CDR2 YFSETQ. CDR3 bases read: TGCGCCAGCAGCTTGGCGTATGAG. Protein: CASSLAYE. The entire CDR3 is CASSLAYEQFF. The full variable domain, in which reference TRBV5-1 and TRBJ2-1 provide the parts outside the CDR3, is KAGVTQTPRYLIKTRGQQVTLSCSPISGHRSVSWYQQTPGQGLQFLFEYFSETQRNKGNFPGRFSGRQFSNSRSEMNVSTLELGDSALYLCASSLAYEQFFGPGTRLTVL.

At least ten counts were recorded for this clone. The observed sequence ends 3 residues before the CDR3 terminus, with the missing tail filled in from the germline J gene. The chain recombines TRBV5-4 with TRBJ2-5, with a weak D call TRBD1 (8 bases). Between the trimmed V and J ends, which lost 4 bases and 1 base, there was a span of 14 bases. This CDR3 spans 15 amino acids. The V gene's germline CDR1 is SGHNT and CDR2 YYREEE (reference sequence). The sequenced CDR3 bases are TGTGCCAGCAGCGCCACAGGGGGGGGCCAAGAGACC. Its translation: CASSATGGGQET. In full, the CDR3 reads CASSATGGGQETQYF.

Of note for this clone: The sequence runs out 3 residues before the end of the CDR3; the remainder is reconstructed from the germline J gene. V gene TRBV11-3 combines with J gene TRBJ2-3; D is undetermined. Germline loops: CDR1 SGHNT, CDR2 YENEEA. V was clipped by 1 base and J by 0 bases, with 5 bases between them. This CDR3 is 14 amino acids long. The CDR3: CASSLGTSTDTQYF. CDR3 DNA (partial): TGTGCCAGCAGCTTAGGTACTAGCACAGATACG.

Note on this clone: A read error may account for a junction end that differs from germline. The read is 3 residues too short to cover the CDR3 end, so that end is filled in from the germline J gene. Other DNA sequences in this sample translate to the same CDR3. The rearrangement uses TRBV18 and TRBJ2-7, with TRBD2 matching over 9 bases. The CDR3 spans 15 residues. Germline CDR1 and CDR2: KGHSH and LQKENI. The CDR3 bases that were read are TGTGCTAGCTCGCCGGGGGTAGCGGGAGAGCACGAG. This codes for CASSPGVAGEHE. The full CDR3 is CASSPGVAGEHEQYF.

This clone was detected many times. With the read ending 3 residues before the CDR3 end, the germline J gene is used to fill in that end. This chain links TRBV2 with TRBJ1-2; D is ambiguous. This CDR3 has 11 amino acids. Germline-derived CDR1 and CDR2 are SNHLY and FYNNEI. The V gene lost 8 bases and the J gene lost 4 bases, with 8 bases spanning the gap. The sequenced part of the CDR3 DNA is TGTGCCAGCTCCGGGGTCTATGGC. Amino acids: CASSGVYG. The full CDR3 sequence reads CASSGVYGYTF.

This clone appeared a few times. The read is 3 residues too short to cover the CDR3 end, so that end is filled in from the germline J gene. The chain uses TRBV20-1 and TRBJ1-2; 8 nucleotides agree with TRBD1. Germline V lookup: CDR1 DFQATT, CDR2 SNEGSKA (reference sequence). CDR3 length: 14 residues. The sequenced part of the CDR3 DNA is TGCAGTGCTAGCCCCCAGGGGGCACATGGAGGC. Residues: CSASPQGAHGG. The entire CDR3 is CSASPQGAHGGYTF.

At least ten counts were recorded for this clone. The CDR3 bases that were read are TGTGCCAGCAGCTCGGGACGGGGACAGGGGAACAATGAG. Protein sequence: CASSSGRGQGNNE. The full-length CDR3 reads as CASSSGRGQGNNEQFF. The chain carries TRBV14 and TRBJ2-1; 10 bases agree with TRBD1. The read ends 3 residues before the CDR3 terminus; that terminus is restored from the germline J gene. The CDR3 consists of 16 residues. The V and J ends lost 5 bases and 5 bases, in that order; junction bases with no gene match: 9. Per the germline V gene, CDR1 is SGHDN and CDR2 is FVKESK.